This is a list of T cell receptor beta chains from one sample in a study of graft-versus-host responses after intestinal transplantation. Their cognate antigens are unknown. Using immunoSEQ multiplex PCR, the repertoire was profiled, and TCRdb retains in-frame clones only, with some absent. This sample has 130,000 to 150,000 clones, with 80% to 95% found just once. The sample was unstimulated CD4+ T cells sorted from spleen or lymph node cells, taken before intestinal transplant. The receptors here all came from a human donor who received an intestinal transplant. CDR3s include the opening cysteine and the closing phenylalanine or tryptophan. Fields, in order: D gene, V gene, CDR3 length, clone size, J gene, CDR3 protein, CDR3 DNA. The D gene is left open where the match is weak. Clone size is not always given. Where it is, it says once, few, many or a class for expanded clones.

NA	TRBV6-6	15	NA	TRBJ1-5	CASSSRGDSNQPQHF	TGTGCCAGCAGTTCTCGGGGGGATAGCAATCAGCCCCAGCATTTT
TRBD1	TRBV27	19	once	TRBJ1-5	CASPPRRQGAPNSNQPQHF	TGTGCCAGCCCCCCAAGGAGACAGGGGGCCCCTAATAGCAATCAGCCCCAGCATTTT
NA	TRBV6-4	13	few	TRBJ1-3	CASSAGPGNTIYF	TGTGCCAGCAGTGCGGGTCCTGGAAACACCATATATTTT
NA	TRBV6-1	13	few	TRBJ2-2	CASREGGGGELFF	TGTGCCAGCAGGGAAGGGGGTGGCGGGGAGCTGTTTTTT
NA	TRBV28	14	NA	TRBJ2-7	CASSSSFWDHEQYF	NA
NA	TRBV7-2	13	NA	TRBJ2-7	CASSLAGSYEQYF	TGTGCCAGCAGCTTAGCCGGATCATACGAGCAGTACTTC
TRBD1	TRBV27	16	NA	TRBJ1-4	CAAKAGQGPASEKLFF	TGTGCCGCTAAAGCCGGACAGGGACCGGCATCAGAAAAACTGTTTTTT
TRBD1	TRBV5-1	14	NA	TRBJ1-2	CASSPGQVIYGYTF	TGCGCCAGCAGCCCAGGACAGGTGATCTATGGCTACACCTTC
TRBD1	TRBV28	18	NA	TRBJ1-2	CASNSGGSGGAANYGYTF	TGTGCCAGCAATTCGGGCGGGTCAGGGGGCGCAGCGAACTATGGCTACACCTTC
TRBD2	TRBV4-3	16	once	TRBJ2-1	CASSQSGTSGSNEQFF	TGCGCCAGCAGCCAGTCCGGGACTAGCGGGAGCAATGAGCAGTTCTTC
NA	TRBV28	15	NA	TRBJ1-5	CASRTGTNSNQPQHF	TGTGCCAGCAGGACCGGGACGAATAGCAATCAGCCCCAGCATTTT
TRBD1	TRBV29-1	14	NA	TRBJ2-2	CSVMTGGNTGELFF	TGCAGCGTTATGACAGGGGGAAACACCGGGGAGCTGTTTTTT
NA	TRBV7-2	15	NA	TRBJ2-5	CASSLKGVGQETQYF	TGTGCCAGCAGCTTGAAAGGGGTCGGGCAAGAGACCCAGTACTTC
NA	TRBV21-1	17	NA	TRBJ1-3	CASSKAGTAYSGNTIYF	TGTGCCAGCAGCAAAGCGGGCACTGCGTACTCTGGAAACACCATATATTTT
NA	TRBV20-1	11	NA	TRBJ1-2	CSAGPTDGYTF	TGCAGTGCCGGGCCCACGGATGGCTACACCTTC
TRBD2	TRBV4-1	17	NA	TRBJ2-2	CASSRGLAGVQTGELFF	TGCGCCAGCAGCCGAGGACTAGCGGGAGTCCAGACCGGGGAGCTGTTTTTT
NA	TRBV4-1	13	NA	TRBJ1-1	CASSQLINTEAFF	TGCGCCAGCAGCCAACTTATCAACACTGAAGCTTTCTTT
NA	TRBV6-1	14	NA	TRBJ1-4	CASRTQQSNEKLFF	TGTGCCAGCAGGACGCAACAGTCTAATGAAAAACTGTTTTTT
TRBD2	TRBV30	14	NA	TRBJ2-1	CASPGGGRPDEQFF	TGTGCCTCGCCCGGGGGCGGGAGGCCCGATGAGCAGTTCTTC
NA	TRBV28	13	NA	TRBJ2-1	CASRPTALNEQFF	TGTGCCAGCAGGCCCACTGCCTTGAATGAGCAGTTCTTC
TRBD2	TRBV7-6	15	NA	TRBJ2-1	CASSSGTSLYNEQFF	TGTGCCAGCAGCTCCGGGACTAGTCTTTACAATGAGCAGTTCTTC
TRBD2	TRBV5-6	17	NA	TRBJ2-1	CASSPLTSGRVYNEQFF	TGTGCCAGCAGCCCCTTGACTAGCGGGAGGGTATACAATGAGCAGTTCTTC
NA	TRBV7-8	15	NA	TRBJ2-5	CASSLARGPRETQYF	TGTGCCAGCAGCTTAGCAAGAGGGCCTCGTGAGACCCAGTACTTC
TRBD1	TRBV5-1	17	NA	TRBJ2-1	CASSRRGGQGTYNEQFF	TGCGCCAGCAGCAGGCGGGGAGGACAGGGTACCTACAATGAGCAGTTCTTC
NA	TRBV28	15	NA	TRBJ1-3	CASSSTDSSGNTIYF	TGTGCCAGCAGTTCTACGGACAGCTCTGGAAACACCATATATTTT
TRBD1	TRBV19	15	NA	TRBJ2-7	CASIPKGDRDGEQYF	TGTGCCAGTATCCCCAAAGGGGACAGGGACGGCGAGCAGTACTTC
NA	TRBV27	14	NA	TRBJ2-7	CASRGRMSSYEQYF	TGTGCCAGCAGGGGGCGAATGAGCTCCTACGAGCAGTACTTC
NA	TRBV19	15	NA	TRBJ2-7	CASSSQGFPSYEQYF	TGTGCCAGTTCCTCTCAGGGGTTCCCCTCCTACGAGCAGTACTTC
TRBD2	TRBV28	17	NA	TRBJ2-7	CASSPYRLAGISYEQYF	TGTGCCAGCAGTCCCTACCGACTAGCGGGAATATCCTACGAGCAGTACTTC
NA	TRBV5-4	14	NA	TRBJ1-2	CASSLGLVNYGYTF	TGTGCCAGCAGCTTGGGTTTGGTTAACTATGGCTACACCTTC
TRBD1	TRBV6-5	14	NA	TRBJ1-1	CASRIQGANTEAFF	TGTGCCAGCAGGATACAGGGGGCCAACACTGAAGCTTTCTTT
NA	TRBV4-1	16	NA	TRBJ1-2	CASSQGSSRNWDGYTF	TGCGCCAGCAGCCAAGGGTCCAGCCGCAACTGGGATGGCTACACCTTC
NA	TRBV11-3	16	NA	TRBJ2-3	CASSLSGQRRTDTQYF	TGTGCCAGCAGCTTGTCAGGTCAGCGCCGCACAGATACGCAGTATTTT
NA	TRBV19	15	NA	TRBJ2-1	CASRPVPSSYNEQFF	TGTGCCAGTAGGCCGGTACCCTCATCCTACAATGAGCAGTTCTTC
NA	TRBV14	14	NA	TRBJ2-1	CASSQRVAGNEQFF	TGTGCCAGCAGCCAACGTGTGGCAGGCAATGAGCAGTTCTTC
NA	TRBV6-1	11	NA	TRBJ2-7	CASTGLKEQYF	TGTGCCAGCACCGGGTTAAAGGAGCAGTACTTC
TRBD1	TRBV27	13	NA	TRBJ1-5	CASRKDRVGPQHF	TGTGCCAGCAGAAAGGACAGGGTTGGGCCCCAGCATTTT
NA	TRBV7-3	14	NA	TRBJ2-7	CASSLGSPPSEQYF	TGTGCCAGCAGCTTGGGATCCCCGCCCTCCGAGCAGTACTTC
NA	TRBV27	15	once	TRBJ1-2	CASRPFRAQHYGYTF	TGTGCCAGCAGACCCTTCCGGGCCCAGCACTATGGCTACACCTTC
NA	TRBV7-9	13	NA	TRBJ2-7	CASSSDGGYEQYF	TGTGCCAGCAGCTCGGACGGAGGGTACGAGCAGTACTTC
TRBD1	TRBV5-1	17	NA	TRBJ1-2	CASSLRTGGYADYGYTF	TGCGCCAGCAGCCTGAGGACAGGGGGCTATGCGGACTATGGCTACACCTTC
NA	TRBV18	13	NA	TRBJ2-1	CASSPRMGNEQFF	TGTGCCAGCTCACCACGCATGGGCAATGAGCAGTTCTTC